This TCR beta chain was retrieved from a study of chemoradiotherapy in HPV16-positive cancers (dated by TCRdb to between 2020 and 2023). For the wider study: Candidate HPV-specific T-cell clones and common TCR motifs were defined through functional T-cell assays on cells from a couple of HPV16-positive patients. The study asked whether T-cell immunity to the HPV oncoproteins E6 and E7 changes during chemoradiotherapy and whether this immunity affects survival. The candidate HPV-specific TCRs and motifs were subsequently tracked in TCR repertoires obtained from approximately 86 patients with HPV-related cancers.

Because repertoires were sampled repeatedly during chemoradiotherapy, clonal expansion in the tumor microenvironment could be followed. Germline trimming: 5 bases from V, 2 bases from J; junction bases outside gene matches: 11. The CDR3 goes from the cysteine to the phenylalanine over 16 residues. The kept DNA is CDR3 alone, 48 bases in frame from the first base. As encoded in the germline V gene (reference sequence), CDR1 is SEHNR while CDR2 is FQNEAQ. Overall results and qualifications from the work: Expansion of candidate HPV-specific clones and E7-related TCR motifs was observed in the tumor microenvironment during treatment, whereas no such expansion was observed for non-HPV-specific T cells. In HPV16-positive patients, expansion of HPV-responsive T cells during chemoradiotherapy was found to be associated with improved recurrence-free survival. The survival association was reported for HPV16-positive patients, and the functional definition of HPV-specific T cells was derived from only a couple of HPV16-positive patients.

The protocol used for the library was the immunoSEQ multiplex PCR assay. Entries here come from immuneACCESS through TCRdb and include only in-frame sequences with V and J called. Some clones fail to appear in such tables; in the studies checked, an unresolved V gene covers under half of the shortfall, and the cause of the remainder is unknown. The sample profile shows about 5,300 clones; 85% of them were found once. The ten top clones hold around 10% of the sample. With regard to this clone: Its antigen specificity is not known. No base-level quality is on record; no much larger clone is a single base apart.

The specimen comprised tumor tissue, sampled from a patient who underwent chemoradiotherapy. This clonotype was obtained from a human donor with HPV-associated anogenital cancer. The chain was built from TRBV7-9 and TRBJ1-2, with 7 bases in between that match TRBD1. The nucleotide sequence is TGTGCCAGCAGCCTCCTACAGGGGATGGGCAACTATGGCTACACCTTC. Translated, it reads CASSLLQGMGNYGYTF.